One T cell receptor (beta chain) is described in this entry. Method: immunoSEQ multiplex PCR; TCRdb's copy keeps in-frame clones and lacks some. The sample holds 90,000 to 120,000 clones; approximately 90% are singletons and the top ten take roughly 8.7%. These data come from a study of T cell responses to AZD1222 COVID-19 vaccine. The CDR3 contains 15 residues. V dropped 2 bases and J dropped 8; count of bases not matched to a gene: 11. In germline, CDR1 is LNHDA, CDR2 SQIVND (reference sequence). The receptor's source is an adult who received the AZD1222 COVID-19 vaccine. The chain is built from TRBV19 and TRBJ1-2; TRBD1 matches at 7 bases. The sequencing here drew on peripheral blood, taken 28 days after the second AZD1222 dose. The CDR3 region is CASSIRDSRGGGYTF. In DNA, the CDR3 is TGTGCCAGTAGTATACGGGACAGTAGAGGAGGGGGCTACACCTTC.